A single sample is the source of the 14 T cell receptor beta chains below, sequenced in a study of blood T cell repertoires in COVID-19. Sequencing used immunoSEQ multiplex PCR; TCRdb keeps in-frame clones, though not all of them. The data contain roughly 200,000 clones, 83% of them seen just once; the ten biggest clones take up around 4.6%. Sequenced sample: PBMCs or T cells enriched from blood (not recorded which). The receptors were sampled from a woman between 50 and 59 years old who had been exposed to COVID-19.

The chain joins TRBV6-5 to TRBJ1-3, with D possibly matching TRBD1 (6 bases). The CDR3 length is 16 residues. Trimming removed 2 bases from V and 0 bases from J, with 11 bases in between. The germline V gene encodes CDR1 MNHEY and CDR2 SVGAGI. CDR3: CASSYGWDISGNTIYF. Here the CDR3 DNA reads TGTGCCAGCAGTTACGGCTGGGACATCTCTGGAAACACCATATATTTT.

V is TRBV6-5 and J is TRBJ1-6, with D unresolved. V gave up 6 bases and J gave up 1 base, with 10 bases separating them. The CDR3 is 15 residues long. CDR1 and CDR2 from the germline V gene are MNHEY and SVGAGI. The CDR3 here is CASSPRGSYNSPLHF. The CDR3 coding sequence is TGTGCCAGCAGCCCACGAGGGTCCTATAATTCACCCCTCCACTTT.

The V and J genes are TRBV14 and TRBJ1-5; tentative D call: TRBD1 (5 bases). The CDR3 is 15 residues long. Germline CDR1 is SGHDN and CDR2 is FVKESK. Trimming shortened V by 0 bases and J by 4 bases, and 10 bases separated the two germline ends. In DNA, the CDR3 is TGTGCCAGCAGCCAAGATGGGGCAGGTAATCAGCCCCAGCATTTT. Amino acid sequence: CASSQDGAGNQPQHF. Full variable domain (remainder filled in from reference TRBV14 and TRBJ1-5): EAGVTQFPSHSVIEKGQTVTLRCDPISGHDNLYWYRRVMGKEIKFLLHFVKESKQDESGMPNNRFLAERTGGTYSTLKVQPAELEDSGVYFCASSQDGAGNQPQHFGDGTRLSIL.

V is TRBV2 and J is TRBJ1-2; D unresolved. The CDR3 consists of 16 residues. Trimming removed 1 base from V and 2 bases from J, with 14 bases in between. Germline CDR1 SNHLY, CDR2 FYNNEI. DNA for the CDR3: TGTGCCAGCAGTGAAGGCTTGAGAGGGCTAAACTATGGCTACACCTTC. This codes for CASSEGLRGLNYGYTF.

Points on this clone: The same CDR3 is also encoded by other DNA sequences in this sample. The rearrangement links TRBV7-6 to TRBJ1-5; TRBD1 is a possible D gene (5 bases). The ends were cut back, 6 bases at V and 4 bases at J, with 10 bases in the middle. This CDR3 is 13 amino acids long. Germline-derived CDR1 and CDR2 are SGHVS and FNYEAQ. The CDR3 bases are TGTGCCAGCAGTCTCGGGACTAATCAGCCCCAGCATTTT. Its protein product is CASSLGTNQPQHF.

This rearrangement joins TRBV12-3 or TRBV12-4 to TRBJ2-7; 7 bases are shared with TRBD2. The CDR3 sequence is 13 residues long. V shed 6 bases, J shed 4 bases, and the junction held 6 bases outside the gene matches. In DNA, the CDR3 is TGTGCCAGCAGACCAATGGGGGGGTACGAGCAGTACTTC. It specifies CASRPMGGYEQYF.

This chain joins TRBV6-5 and TRBJ1-1; D remains unclear. The germline gives CDR1 MNHEY, CDR2 SVGAGI. This CDR3 region has 16 residues. V was pared by 0 bases and J by 1 base, with 12 bases between. The CDR3 nucleotides are TGTGCCAGCAGTTACTCGGGGAGTTCCTGGAACACTGAAGCTTTCTTT. It yields the protein CASSYSGSSWNTEAFF.

The rearrangement links TRBV29-1 to TRBJ2-1; perhaps TRBD2 as D (5 bases). This CDR3 is built from 15 residues. Germline lookup yields CDR1 SQVTM and CDR2 ANQGSEA. V gave up 4 bases and J gave up 6 bases, with 19 bases separating them. CDR3 residues: CSVVRGSQTINEQFF. The DNA of the CDR3 is TGCAGCGTTGTCCGTGGCTCTCAGACTATCAATGAGCAGTTCTTC.

The chain combines TRBV19 with TRBJ1-3; the D is unclear. Germline V gives CDR1 LNHDA, CDR2 SQIVND (reference sequence). The V end lost 7 bases, the J end lost 0 bases, and 7 bases lay between the germline ends. The CDR3 extends over 13 amino acids. CDR3: CASTPGSGNTIYF. The CDR3 DNA follows: TGTGCCAGTACCCCGGGCTCTGGAAACACCATATATTTT.

The chain has TRBV13 and TRBJ2-5, with TRBD2 identical over 8 bases. The CDR3 consists of 14 residues. The germline V gene encodes CDR1 PRHDT and CDR2 FYEKMQ (reference sequence). V was pared by 5 bases and J by 4 bases, with 6 bases of the junction left unmatched. In DNA form, the CDR3 reads TGTGCCAGCAGCCCCCGGGGGGGCGGAGAGACCCAGTACTTC. Protein sequence: CASSPRGGGETQYF.

Concerning this clone: Other nucleotide sequences in the sample specify the same CDR3. The chain recombines TRBV7-2 with TRBJ1-2; maybe TRBD1 (6 bases). The length of the CDR3 is 12 residues. Germline CDR1 is SGHTA and CDR2 is FQGNSA. The V gene lost 4 bases and the J gene lost 8 bases, with 11 bases spanning the gap. The CDR3 nucleotides read TGTGCCAGCAGCTCGGACAGAAGGGGCTACACCTTC. This codes for CASSSDRRGYTF. Looking up the rest from reference TRBV7-2 and TRBJ1-2 gives the full variable domain: GAGVSQSPSNKVTEKGKDVELRCDPISGHTALYWYRQSLGQGLEFLIYFQGNSAPDKSGLPSDRFSAERTGGSVSTLTIQRTQQEDSAVYLCASSSDRRGYTFGSGTRLTVV.

The CDR3 DNA sequence: TGCGCCAGCAGTGAGAACAGGGGCGTTGGCACTGAAGCTTTCTTT. It codes for CASSENRGVGTEAFF. V is TRBV10-2 and J is TRBJ1-1; 7 bases match TRBD1. The CDR3 sequence is 15 residues long. Germline CDR1 is WSHSY and CDR2 is SAAADI. V shed 2 bases and J 4 bases; nucleotides not matched to a gene: 7.

This sequence joins TRBV28 and TRBJ1-5, with 9 bases identical to TRBD1. Looked up from germline, CDR1 is MDHEN and CDR2 is SYDVKM. J was trimmed by 6 bases and V by 6 bases; bases with no gene match: 9. This CDR3 has 15 amino acids. Here the CDR3 reads CASSPQGARAQPQHF. The CDR3, as DNA: TGTGCCAGCAGCCCACAGGGGGCGCGAGCTCAGCCCCAGCATTTT.

This chain connects TRBV13 to TRBJ2-5; no reliable D call. CDR1 and CDR2 (germline): PRHDT, FYEKMQ (reference sequence). V was pared by 5 bases and J by 1 base, with 5 bases between. The CDR3 consists of 12 residues. The CDR3 DNA reads as TGTGCCAGCAGCCGTATCCAAGAGACCCAGTACTTC. Translating gives CASSRIQETQYF.